The rows below give T cell receptor beta chains drawn from one sample of a study of regulatory T cells in long-lasting Graves disease. Each CDR3 protein gets one entry after TCRdb re-called the multiplex PCR reads with MiXCR. The sample includes around 460,000 distinct CDR3 sequences, about 22% of them seen just once. The sample was peripheral blood mononuclear cells (PBMCs), taken when the disease was refractory, from a patient treated with antithyroid drugs. These receptors came from a female donor with Graves disease. Each CDR3 is given with its conserved first and last residue. A D gene is named only where the DNA matches it firmly. Only part of the rows carry a size: once, few, many, or a class if the clone is expanded.

d_gene,j_gene,v_gene,abundance,CDR3aa,CDR3nt
TRBD1,TRBJ2-2,TRBV19,NA,CASSPRTGWDTGELFF,TGTGCCAGTAGTCCCCGGACAGGGTGGGACACCGGGGAGCTGTTTTTT
NA,TRBJ1-4,TRBV10-3,NA,CAISESPADNEKLFF,TGTGCCATCAGTGAGTCCCCAGCAGATAATGAAAAACTGTTTTTT
NA,TRBJ2-7,TRBV11-1,NA,CASSRPPSYEQYF,TGTGCCAGCAGCCGACCCCCCTCCTACGAGCAGTACTTC
NA,TRBJ1-1,TRBV20-1,many,CSAGFPEAFF,TGCAGTGCTGGGTTCCCCGAAGCTTTCTTT
NA,TRBJ1-6,TRBV4-3,NA,CASSQRVGHSPLHF,TGCGCCAGCAGCCAACGCGTAGGGCACTCACCCCTCCACTTT
NA,TRBJ1-2,TRBV12-3/TRBV12-4,many,CASSMNRIQLHNYGYTF,TGTGCCAGCAGTATGAACAGGATTCAACTTCATAACTATGGCTACACCTTC
NA,TRBJ1-5,TRBV6-1,few,CASRGGISNQPQHF,TGTGCCAGCAGAGGGGGGATAAGCAATCAGCCCCAGCATTTT
NA,TRBJ2-5,TRBV5-1,NA,CASRPGNNQETQYF,TGCGCCAGCCGTCCAGGGAATAACCAAGAGACCCAGTACTTC
TRBD1,TRBJ1-5,TRBV20-1,NA,CSAKGAGYSNQPQHF,TGCAGTGCGAAGGGGGCAGGGTATAGCAATCAGCCCCAGCATTTT
NA,TRBJ1-5,TRBV2,many,CASSAQGTQPQHF,TGTGCCAGCAGTGCACAGGGCACTCAGCCCCAGCATTTT
NA,TRBJ1-6,TRBV7-2,many,CASSLEEGSPLHF,TGTGCCAGCAGCTTAGAGGAGGGTTCACCCCTCCACTTT
TRBD1,TRBJ2-7,TRBV7-9,few,CASSLEQGLDEQYF,TGTGCCAGCAGCTTAGAACAGGGGTTGGACGAGCAGTACTTC
NA,TRBJ2-7,TRBV12-3/TRBV12-4,many,CASSLAVNYEQYF,TGTGCCAGCAGTTTAGCGGTAAACTACGAGCAGTACTTC
NA,TRBJ2-1,TRBV3-1,NA,CASSQPGRRGEQFF,TGTGCCAGCAGCCAACCTGGGCGGAGAGGTGAGCAGTTCTTC
NA,TRBJ1-5,TRBV19,few,CASMGDPRIGQPQHF,TGTGCCAGTATGGGGGACCCTCGGATTGGACAGCCCCAGCATTTT
TRBD2,TRBJ2-5,TRBV20-1,many,CSARGREGLETQYF,TGCAGTGCTAGAGGGAGGGAGGGCCTAGAGACCCAGTACTTC
NA,TRBJ1-1,TRBV7-3,once,CASGRFGGEAFF,TGTGCCAGCGGCCGTTTTGGAGGTGAAGCTTTCTTT
NA,TRBJ1-2,TRBV10-3,many,CAISPKDGYTF,TGTGCCATCAGCCCAAAGGACGGCTACACCTTC
NA,TRBJ2-7,TRBV28,many,CASKEDVGEQYF,TGTGCCAGCAAGGAGGACGTCGGCGAGCAGTACTTC
TRBD2,TRBJ2-7,TRBV7-6,few,CASSQTSGGNEQYF,TGTGCCAGCAGCCAGACTAGCGGGGGCAACGAGCAGTACTTC
NA,TRBJ1-2,TRBV12-3/TRBV12-4,NA,CASSSRIGGGYTF,TGTGCCAGCAGTAGTCGGATTGGGGGGGGCTACACCTTC
NA,TRBJ1-1,TRBV11-2,many,CASSPHGEAFF,TGTGCCAGCAGCCCCCATGGTGAAGCTTTCTTT
TRBD1,TRBJ2-5,TRBV29-1,many,CSTRRGGAGETQYF,TGCAGCACCCGGAGAGGGGGCGCTGGGGAGACCCAGTACTTC
TRBD1,TRBJ2-5,TRBV7-8,many,CASSSSTGVGTQETQYF,TGTGCCAGCAGCTCCAGTACAGGGGTGGGTACGCAAGAGACCCAGTACTTC
NA,TRBJ2-3,TRBV7-2,NA,CASSLVGWRKKPTDTQYF,TGTGCCAGCAGCTTAGTGGGGTGGAGGAAGAAGCCCACAGATACGCAGTATTTT
NA,TRBJ2-3,TRBV7-2,NA,CASSLDLTGRADTQYF,TGTGCCAGCAGCTTAGACTTGACAGGTCGGGCAGATACGCAGTATTTT
TRBD1,TRBJ1-5,TRBV20-1,few,CSAKDRGKPQHF,TGCAGTGCTAAGGACAGGGGCAAGCCCCAGCATTTT
NA,TRBJ1-2,TRBV6-2/TRBV6-3,many,CASWSYGYTF,TGTGCCAGCTGGAGCTATGGCTACACCTTC
NA,TRBJ1-5,TRBV12-3/TRBV12-4,few,CASSFIQGSGQPQHF,TGTGCCAGCAGTTTTATCCAGGGATCCGGGCAGCCCCAGCATTTT
NA,TRBJ2-3,TRBV7-9,NA,CASSLVAGDTQYF,TGTGCCAGCAGCTTAGTTGCGGGGGATACGCAGTATTTT
NA,TRBJ2-7,TRBV28,few,CASSLRQAEQYF,TGTGCCAGCAGCCTCAGACAGGCCGAGCAGTACTTC
TRBD1,TRBJ1-2,TRBV6-5,NA,CASSWAGQGYGYTF,TGTGCCAGCAGTTGGGCGGGACAGGGGTATGGCTACACCTTC
NA,TRBJ2-4,TRBV11-1,NA,CASSLGGDGAKNIQYF,TGTGCCAGCAGCTTAGGGGGAGACGGGGCCAAAAACATTCAGTACTTC
NA,TRBJ1-4,TRBV12-3/TRBV12-4,NA,CASSLKEKLFF,TGTGCCAGCAGTTTAAAGGAAAAACTGTTTTTT
NA,TRBJ1-1,TRBV28,many,CASLGRQATEAFF,TGTGCCAGCCTCGGCCGACAGGCCACTGAAGCTTTCTTT
TRBD1,TRBJ1-2,TRBV12-3/TRBV12-4,many,CASSPTGTGGHGYTF,TGTGCCAGCAGCCCTACCGGGACAGGGGGTCATGGCTACACCTTC
TRBD2,TRBJ2-5,TRBV6-5,many,CASSYASGGLGETQYF,TGTGCCAGCAGTTACGCTAGCGGGGGCCTAGGGGAGACCCAGTACTTC
NA,TRBJ2-3,TRBV12-3/TRBV12-4,few,CASSRRGGTYTDTQYF,TGTGCCAGCAGCCGCCGCGGCGGTACCTACACAGATACGCAGTATTTT